This entry describes one T cell receptor beta chain. The antigen remains undetermined. This CDR3 has 15 residues. Germline CDR1 SGHVS, CDR2 FQNEAQ. V lost 5 bases, J lost 7 bases, and 9 bases stayed unmatched. Clones were read by immunoSEQ multiplex PCR, and TCRdb kept only the in-frame ones, dropping some. The sample lists roughly 150,000 clones; 92% were seen once. The source of the sample is a study of T cell responses to AZD1222 COVID-19 vaccine. Study results and limitations: Two AZD1222 doses significantly raised spike-specific TCR breadth and depth over controls. Donors were largely white British and mainly female; clonal diversity was possibly underestimated. Baseline serostatus was positive in only six AZD1222 recipients.

The clonotype comes from an adult who received the AZD1222 COVID-19 vaccine. This specimen was peripheral blood, taken 28 days after the second AZD1222 dose. V gene TRBV7-8 combines with J gene TRBJ1-4; 8 positions match TRBD1. Here the CDR3 reads CASSLRRQGTEKLFF. The CDR3 coding sequence is TGTGCCAGCAGCCTTAGGAGACAGGGGACTGAAAAACTGTTTTTT.